The T cell receptor beta chain described here comes from a study of CD8+ T cells in alopecia areata. Across the whole study: Tofacitinib exposure lasted 6 to 18 months, followed by 6 months off drug.

Germline assignment: CDR1 ENHRY and CDR2 SYGVKD. The CDR3 is 15 amino acids. V lost 10 bases, J lost 0 bases, and 13 bases lay in between. Treatment described: oral pan-JAK inhibitor, 5-10 mg twice daily. Reverse transcribed after extraction, RNA yielded cDNA as the sequencing template. Sequenced by immunoSEQ multiplex PCR; TCRdb stores in-frame clones only, minus some. The profile covers about 110,000 clones, with roughly three fifths appearing a single time and about 12% taken by the ten largest. This clone has only a few counts. Material: CD8+ T cells sorted from blood, obtained at week 24, from a patient treated with tofacitinib. The source of this sequence is a human donor with alopecia areata. The chain recombines TRBV10-3 with TRBJ2-6, with a weak D call TRBD1 (5 bases). CDR3 nucleotides: TGTGCCAGCAGCCCTGACAGCTCTGGGGCCAACGTCCTGACTTTC. Its translation is CASSPDSSGANVLTF.